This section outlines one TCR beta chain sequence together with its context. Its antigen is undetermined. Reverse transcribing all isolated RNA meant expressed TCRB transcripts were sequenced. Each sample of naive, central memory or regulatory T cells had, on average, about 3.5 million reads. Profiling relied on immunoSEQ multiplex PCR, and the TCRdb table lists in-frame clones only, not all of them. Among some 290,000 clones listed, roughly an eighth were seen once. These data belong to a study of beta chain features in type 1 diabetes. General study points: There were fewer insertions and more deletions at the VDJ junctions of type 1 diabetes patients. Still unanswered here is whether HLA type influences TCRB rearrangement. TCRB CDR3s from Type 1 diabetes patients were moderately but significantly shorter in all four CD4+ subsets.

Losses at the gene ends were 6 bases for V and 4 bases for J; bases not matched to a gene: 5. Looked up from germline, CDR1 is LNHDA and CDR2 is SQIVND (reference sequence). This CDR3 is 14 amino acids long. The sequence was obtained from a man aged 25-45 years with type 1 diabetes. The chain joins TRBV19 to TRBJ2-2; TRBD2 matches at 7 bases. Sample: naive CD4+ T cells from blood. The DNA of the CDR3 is TGTGCCAGTAGGTCGGGAGGTGCCACCGGGGAGCTGTTTTTT. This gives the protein CASRSGGATGELFF.